Shown below are 27 T cell receptor beta chains from a single sample sequenced in a study of human T cells and chemical hapten exposure. The sample's time point: pre-sensitization, week 0. Treatment described: therapeutic diphenylcyclopropenone sensitization with weekly scalp DPC. TCRdb independently ran MiXCR on the RACE reads; one entry per CDR3 protein. Here the sample spans approximately 370,000 distinct CDR3 sequences, 4.5% to 5.5% being singletons. The source was whole blood, collected in connection with sensitization to the hapten diphenylcyclopropenone (DPC). The receptors originated from a young woman with alopecia areata. Some clones in this sample may be carry-over from other donors' samples.

The V gene is TRBV19, the J gene TRBJ1-3; 10 bases line up with TRBD1. Germline trimming cut 5 bases from V and 0 bases from J; bases unmatched to any gene: 7. Germline V lookup: CDR1 LNHDA, CDR2 SQIVND (reference sequence). The CDR3 totals 17 residues. In nucleotides, the CDR3 is TGTGCCAGTAGTGCCCACAGGACAGGGGGCTCTGGAAACACCATATATTTT. Its protein is CASSAHRTGGSGNTIYF. The whole variable domain, filled in from reference TRBV19 and TRBJ1-3, reads DGGITQSPKYLFRKEGQNVTLSCEQNLNHDAMYWYRQDPGQGLRLIYYSQIVNDFQKGDIAEGYSVSREKKESFPLTVTSAQKNPTAFYLCASSAHRTGGSGNTIYFGEGSWLTVV.

This clonotype occurred a few times. A read error is possible here, since a much larger clone lies one base away. The rearrangement joins TRBV7-2 to TRBJ1-4; TRBD1 aligns across 7 bases. This CDR3 is 14 amino acids long. Looked up from germline, CDR1 is SGHTA and CDR2 is FQGNSA. J was trimmed by 12 bases and V by 1 base; bases with no gene match: 8. CDR3 loop: CASSLGTGSEELFF. DNA of the CDR3: TGTGCCAGCAGCTTAGGGACAGGCAGCGAAGAACTGTTTTTT.

This clonotype was detected ten times or more. This chain joins TRBV20-1 and TRBJ1-2; D gene uncertain. Germline V gene sequence: CDR1 DFQATT, CDR2 SNEGSKA (reference sequence). This CDR3 region has 13 residues. DNA for the CDR3: TGCAGCCCCCGTGGAACGGGGAACTATGGCTACACCTTC. Its protein product is CSPRGTGNYGYTF.

This clonotype has only a few counts. J is TRBJ2-5 and V is TRBV20-1, with no clear D. This CDR3 is built from 12 residues. Germline CDR1 and CDR2: DFQATT and SNEGSKA (reference sequence). V lost 6 bases and J 2 bases, leaving 10 bases between the germline ends. CDR3 coding DNA: TGCAGTGCCTCGAAACAGCAAGAGACCCAGTACTTC. It codes for CSASKQQETQYF.

Many counts were recorded for this clonotype. The chain carries TRBV10-3 and TRBJ1-5; the D gene is possibly TRBD1 (6 bases). V lost 11 bases to trimming and J lost 5 bases, with 19 bases between them. The CDR3 totals 14 residues. Germline V lookup: CDR1 ENHRY, CDR2 SYGVKD. CDR3 residues: CAPLPGGPYQPQHF. DNA for the CDR3: TGTGCCCCCTTGCCCGGGGGGCCCTATCAGCCCCAGCATTTT.

This clonotype was counted a few times. As DNA, the CDR3 is TGTGCCAGCAGTTCCGATCTCAGACAGGAAACCTACGAGCAGTACTTC. Protein product: CASSSDLRQETYEQYF. V gene TRBV27 combines with J gene TRBJ2-7, with D perhaps TRBD1 (6 bases). The germline V and J ends were trimmed by 4 bases and 2 bases, with 18 bases remaining between them. The CDR3 totals 16 residues. The germline CDR1 and CDR2 sequences are MNHEY and SMNVEV (reference sequence).

This clonotype was counted many times. The chain carries TRBV12-3 or TRBV12-4 and TRBJ1-2, with D hard to call. This CDR3 contains 15 residues. Between the trimmed V and J ends, which lost 8 bases and 2 bases, there was a span of 18 bases. CDR3 sequence: CASSVTARNNYGYTF. CDR3 sequence (DNA): TGTGCCAGCTCCGTTACGGCCCGGAACAACTATGGCTACACCTTC.

This clonotype was seen many times. The chain has TRBV10-3 and TRBJ2-7; 7 positions agree with TRBD1. The CDR3 contains 14 residues. J lost 2 bases, V lost 10 bases, and 11 bases had no gene match. The germline V gene has CDR1 ENHRY and CDR2 SYGVKD. CDR3 loop: CATVMGQTTYEQYF. As DNA, the CDR3 is TGTGCCACGGTGATGGGACAGACCACCTACGAGCAGTACTTC.

This sequence joins TRBV7-2 and TRBJ2-3; 12 nucleotides agree with TRBD2. The CDR3 covers 17 residues. The germline V gene has CDR1 SGHTA and CDR2 FQGNSA. The V and J ends lost 3 bases and 4 bases, in that order; junction bases with no gene match: 8. CDR3: CASSFPSGGARADTQYF. CDR3 DNA sequence: TGTGCCAGCAGCTTCCCTAGCGGGGGGGCCAGAGCAGATACGCAGTATTTT.

This clonotype came up a few times. This chain joins TRBV4-2 and TRBJ2-3, with 10 bases lining up with TRBD2. The V and J ends lost 0 bases and 3 bases, in that order; junction bases with no gene match: 15. The CDR3 loop spans 20 amino acids. CDR1 and CDR2 (germline): LGHNA, YNFKEQ. DNA of the CDR3: TGTGCCAGCAGCCAAGATTCTAGCCAGCGGGGGGGCCTTGGAACAGATACGCAGTATTTT. This encodes CASSQDSSQRGGLGTDTQYF.

This clonotype appeared many times. The CDR3 sequence is CASSYQSHQPQHF. Written as DNA, the CDR3 is TGTGCCAGCAGTTACCAGAGCCATCAGCCCCAGCATTTT. The chain employs TRBV6-5 and TRBJ1-5; D is uncertain. Germline CDR1 MNHEY, CDR2 SVGAGI. This CDR3 has 13 residues. Trimming cost V 2 bases and J 5 bases, with 7 bases left between them.

This chain uses TRBV13 with TRBJ2-1; 11 bases are a match to TRBD2. The V and J ends lost 5 bases and 9 bases, in that order; junction bases with no gene match: 12. The CDR3 runs to 16 residues. Per germline, CDR1 PRHDT and CDR2 FYEKMQ (reference sequence). CDR3 residues: CASSLTGTSGSSEQFF. DNA of the CDR3: TGTGCCAGCAGCCTAACCGGGACTAGCGGTTCCAGTGAGCAGTTCTTC. Looking up the rest from reference TRBV13 and TRBJ2-1 gives the full variable domain: AAGVIQSPRHLIKEKRETATLKCYPIPRHDTVYWYQQGPGQDPQFLISFYEKMQSDKGSIPDRFSAQQFSDYHSELNMSSLELGDSALYFCASSLTGTSGSSEQFFGPGTRLTVL.

This clonotype showed up just a few times. The chain recombines TRBV28 with TRBJ1-1; 8 bases fit TRBD1. This CDR3 is 15 amino acids long. The J segment lost 1 base and the V segment lost 5 bases, leaving 6 bases of the junction unmatched. The germline gives CDR1 MDHEN, CDR2 SYDVKM. CDR3 coding DNA: TGTGCCAGCAGTCCCGGACAGGGTCCGAACACTGAAGCTTTCTTT. Residues: CASSPGQGPNTEAFF.

There are a few counts of this clonotype. The V gene is TRBV3-1, the J gene TRBJ1-1, with a possible D match to TRBD1 (5 bases). Trimming removed 4 bases at V and 4 bases at J, with 16 bases between. The CDR3 consists of 15 residues. Germline loops: CDR1 LGHDT, CDR2 YNNKEL (reference sequence). In nucleotides, the CDR3 is TGTGCCAGCAGCCGGGTCAGGGCCGGGGGCACTGAAGCTTTCTTT. It translates to CASSRVRAGGTEAFF.

This clonotype showed up many times. The V call is TRBV4-3, the J call TRBJ1-5; D is unresolved. The V end was cut by 0 bases, the J end by 4 bases, with 7 bases between. Germline loops: CDR1 LGHNA, CDR2 YSLEER. The CDR3 is 14 amino acids. CDR3 in DNA: TGCGCCAGCAGCCAAGATTTCAAAAATCAGCCCCAGCATTTT. The encoded protein is CASSQDFKNQPQHF.

The chain has TRBV12-3 or TRBV12-4 and TRBJ2-7; D gene uncertain. V lost 6 bases to trimming and J lost 4 bases, with 13 bases between them. The CDR3 totals 13 residues. The CDR3: CASSPTNPYEQYF. The DNA of the CDR3 is TGTGCCAGCAGCCCAACCAACCCATACGAGCAGTACTTC.

The chain employs TRBV6-2 or TRBV6-3 and TRBJ1-5, with D hard to call. The CDR3 length is 14 residues. Trimming removed 2 bases from V and 6 bases from J, with 11 bases in between. Germline V gives CDR1 MNHEY, CDR2 SVGEGT. CDR3 coding DNA: TGTGCCAGCAGTTACAGGGCCGACGGTCAGCCCCAGCATTTT. Translation: CASSYRADGQPQHF.

The chain carries TRBV5-5 and TRBJ1-3, with D unresolved. The CDR3 loop spans 15 amino acids. From germline, CDR1 is SGHKS and CDR2 YYEKEE (reference sequence). Trimming shortened V by 0 bases and J by 2 bases, and 9 bases separated the two germline ends. The CDR3 protein is CASSLGRSPGNTIYF. The CDR3 nucleotides are TGTGCCAGCAGCTTGGGCAGATCCCCTGGAAACACCATATATTTT.

Ten or more counts support this clonotype. The chain has TRBV29-1 and TRBJ2-3; the D gene is possibly TRBD2 (6 bases). The CDR3 runs to 16 residues. The V gene lost 1 base and the J gene lost 4 bases, with 18 bases spanning the gap. From germline, CDR1 is SQVTM and CDR2 ANQGSEA. The CDR3 DNA is TGCAGCGTTGAAGGCGGGGCAGTCAAGCAGGCAGATACGCAGTATTTT. Protein: CSVEGGAVKQADTQYF.

V and J are TRBV3-1 and TRBJ1-2; D unresolved. The CDR3 is made up of 14 amino acids. V was shortened by 3 bases and J by 4 bases, with 12 bases between the two germline ends. Germline CDR1 and CDR2: LGHDT and YNNKEL (reference sequence). CDR3 coding DNA: TGTGCCAGCAGCCAGGCTCTTGGGATCTATGGCTACACCTTC. Its protein product is CASSQALGIYGYTF.

This clonotype was seen a handful of times. This rearrangement joins TRBV4-1 to TRBJ2-7; D is uncertain. The germline gives CDR1 MGHRA, CDR2 YSYEKL. Trimming removed 2 bases at V and 2 bases at J, with 13 bases between. The length of the CDR3 is 15 residues. CDR3 nucleotide sequence: TGCGCCAGCAGCCAATATCGGACGGAGCCCTACGAGCAGTACTTC. The encoded protein is CASSQYRTEPYEQYF.

J is TRBJ2-5 and V is TRBV10-3, with D possibly being TRBD1 or TRBD2 (5 bases each). Germline V gene data show CDR1 as ENHRY and CDR2 as SYGVKD. The CDR3 contains 16 residues. Trimming took 3 bases from V and 1 from J, leaving 15 bases between them. Written as DNA, the CDR3 is TGTGCCATCAGTGAATCCAAGGGGACGGCCCAAGAGACCCAGTACTTC. Translating gives CAISESKGTAQETQYF.

At least ten counts were recorded for this clonotype. V and J are TRBV18 and TRBJ1-1, with D possibly being TRBD1 (5 bases). The CDR3 totals 16 residues. V was shortened by 2 bases and J by 3 bases, with 16 bases between the two germline ends. Per the germline V gene, CDR1 is KGHSH and CDR2 is LQKENI. The CDR3 loop is CASSPRRAGMDTEAFF. The CDR3 coding sequence is TGTGCCAGCTCACCAAGGCGAGCAGGGATGGACACTGAAGCTTTCTTT.

V gene TRBV29-1 combines with J gene TRBJ1-1, with D possibly being TRBD1 (5 bases). The germline V gene encodes CDR1 SQVTM and CDR2 ANQGSEA. This CDR3 comprises 15 residues. V lost 0 bases, J lost 4 bases, and 15 bases lay in between. CDR3 bases: TGCAGCGTTGAAGATCCGGGAGCAGGGATCACTGAAGCTTTCTTT. This encodes CSVEDPGAGITEAFF.

The chain uses TRBV7-3 and TRBJ1-1; D is possibly TRBD1 (5 bases). The CDR3 spans 14 residues. Germline values: CDR1 SGHTA, CDR2 FQGTGA. V lost 5 bases and J 2 bases, leaving 12 bases between the germline ends. CDR3 bases: TGTGCCAGCAGCGCAACTGACAGAAACACTGAAGCTTTCTTT. Translated: CASSATDRNTEAFF.

Ten or more counts support this clonotype. The genes are TRBV7-2 and TRBJ2-7; 8 positions agree with TRBD1. The trim removed 1 base at V and 2 bases at J, leaving 10 bases unmatched. The germline gives CDR1 SGHTA, CDR2 FQGNSA. This CDR3 has 17 amino acids. CDR3 coding DNA: TGTGCCAGCAGCTTAGTAGGCGGGACAGGTTTCGCCTACGAGCAGTACTTC. It is translated as CASSLVGGTGFAYEQYF.

This clonotype turned up a few times. V usage is TRBV7-9 and J usage is TRBJ1-5, with 8 bases identical to TRBD1. Germline CDR1 reads SEHNR; CDR2 reads FQNEAQ (reference sequence). The CDR3 is 17 amino acids. V shed 10 bases and J 5 bases; nucleotides not matched to a gene: 19. In DNA, the CDR3 is TGTGCCACCGATGGACAGGGAGGCCCTGATTATCATCAGCCCCAGCATTTT. Translated: CATDGQGGPDYHQPQHF.